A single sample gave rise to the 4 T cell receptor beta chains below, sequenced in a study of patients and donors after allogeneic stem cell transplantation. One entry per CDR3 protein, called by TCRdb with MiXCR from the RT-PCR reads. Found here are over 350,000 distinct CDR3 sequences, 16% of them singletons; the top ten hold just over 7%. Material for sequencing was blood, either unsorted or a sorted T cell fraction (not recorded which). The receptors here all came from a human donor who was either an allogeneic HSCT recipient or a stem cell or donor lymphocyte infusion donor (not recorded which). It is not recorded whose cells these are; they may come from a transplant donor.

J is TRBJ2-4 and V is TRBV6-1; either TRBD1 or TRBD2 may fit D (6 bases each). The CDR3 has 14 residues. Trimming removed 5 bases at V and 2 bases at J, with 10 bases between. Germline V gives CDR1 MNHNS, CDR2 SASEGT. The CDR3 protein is CASSRGDPKNIQYF. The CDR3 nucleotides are TGTGCCAGCAGTAGGGGGGACCCCAAAAACATTCAGTACTTC.

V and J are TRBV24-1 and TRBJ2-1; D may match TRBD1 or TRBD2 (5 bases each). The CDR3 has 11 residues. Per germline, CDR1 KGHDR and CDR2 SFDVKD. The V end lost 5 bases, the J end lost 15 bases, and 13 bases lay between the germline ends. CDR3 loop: CATSVGTALFF. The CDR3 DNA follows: TGTGCCACCAGTGTCGGGACGGCCTTGTTCTTC.

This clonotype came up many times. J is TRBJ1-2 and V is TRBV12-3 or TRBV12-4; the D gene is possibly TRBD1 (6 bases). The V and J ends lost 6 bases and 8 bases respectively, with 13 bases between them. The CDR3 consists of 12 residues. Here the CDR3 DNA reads TGTGCCAGCAGCCAAGGGGGGCGCGGCTACACCTTC. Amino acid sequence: CASSQGGRGYTF.

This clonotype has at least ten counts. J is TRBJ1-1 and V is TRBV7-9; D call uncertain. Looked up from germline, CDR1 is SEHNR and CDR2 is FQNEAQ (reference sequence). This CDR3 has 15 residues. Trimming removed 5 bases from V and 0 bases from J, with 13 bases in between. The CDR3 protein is CASSKGFPLNTEAFF. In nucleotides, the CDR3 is TGTGCCAGCAGCAAAGGGTTCCCGTTGAACACTGAAGCTTTCTTT.